These 8 T cell receptor beta chains share one sample of origin, sequenced in a study of OX40 agonist ivuxolimab in advanced cancers. Here immunoSEQ multiplex PCR was the method, and the copy in TCRdb shows in-frame clones only, minus some. The data contain tens of thousands of clones, roughly 89% of them seen just once; the ten biggest clones take up 0.19%. The material was CD4+ or CD8+ T cells sorted from blood, obtained in a trial of the OX40 agonist ivuxolimab. The source is an adult with an advanced solid tumor such as melanoma, head and neck, liver or kidney cancer.

This clone was seen a single time. This CDR3 reads CASSPSGQISPGYTF. Here the CDR3 DNA reads TGTGCCAGCAGTCCCTCGGGACAGATCTCTCCGGGCTACACCTTC. This chain joins TRBV28 and TRBJ1-2, with 7 positions matching TRBD1. The CDR3 extends over 15 amino acids. V gave up 5 bases and J gave up 8 bases; unmatched junction bases: 14. The germline V gene encodes CDR1 MDHEN and CDR2 SYDVKM.

The chain combines TRBV10-3 with TRBJ1-6, with D perhaps TRBD1 (5 bases). V was cut by 0 bases and J by 5 bases, with 11 bases left in between. In germline, CDR1 is ENHRY, CDR2 SYGVKD. The length of the CDR3 is 16 residues. For the CDR3, the DNA is TGTGCCATCAGTGAGTCGATGACAGAGGATAATTCACCCCTCCACTTT. Protein sequence: CAISESMTEDNSPLHF.

The CDR3 sequence is CASSPIPIETQYF. CDR3 in DNA: TGTGCCAGCTCACCAATCCCCATAGAGACCCAGTACTTC. The rearrangement links TRBV18 to TRBJ2-5, with unresolved D. Deletions cut 2 bases from V and 4 bases from J, with 8 bases between. The germline V gene has CDR1 KGHSH and CDR2 LQKENI. This CDR3 has 13 residues.

The rearrangement links TRBV7-8 to TRBJ2-7, with 9 bases aligning to TRBD1. The V and J ends lost 4 bases and 1 base, in that order; junction bases with no gene match: 8. Germline V lookup: CDR1 SGHVS, CDR2 FQNEAQ. The CDR3 is 16 amino acids. The CDR3: CASSSRGQGGSYEQYV. The CDR3 nucleotides are TGTGCCAGCAGCTCCCGGGGACAGGGTGGTTCCTACGAGCAGTACGTC.

V and J are TRBV4-3 and TRBJ2-3, with D uncertain. This CDR3 comprises 14 residues. Germline V gene data show CDR1 as LGHNA and CDR2 as YSLEER. V lost 0 bases and J 8 bases, leaving 12 bases between the germline ends. CDR3 sequence reads: CASSQDQQVGTQYF. The CDR3 DNA reads as TGCGCCAGCAGCCAAGATCAGCAGGTTGGTACGCAGTATTTT.

This clone has only a few counts. The chain combines TRBV27 with TRBJ1-4, with TRBD1 as a possible D gene (6 bases). CDR1 is MNHEY and CDR2 is SMNVEV in the germline V gene (reference sequence). CDR3 size: 15 residues. Trimming took 3 bases from V and 5 from J, leaving 13 bases between them. The CDR3 DNA reads as TGTGCCAGCAGTTTTATATACAGGGTAAATGAAAAACTGTTTTTT. Its translation: CASSFIYRVNEKLFF.

In this sample, this clone turned up once. The CDR3 sequence: CAWDDRAGGYTF. The CDR3 DNA reads TGTGCCTGGGACGACAGGGCGGGTGGCTACACCTTC. The chain joins TRBV30 to TRBJ1-2; TRBD1 aligns across 7 bases. The CDR3 contains 12 residues. The germline CDR1 and CDR2 sequences are GTSNPN and SVGIG (reference sequence). The junction had 7 bases not matched to a gene; V was cut back by 5 bases and J by 7 bases. Full variable domain (remainder filled in from reference TRBV30 and TRBJ1-2): SQTIHQWPATLVQPVGSPLSLECTVEGTSNPNLYWYRQAAGRGLQLLFYSVGIGQISSEVPQNLSASRPQDRQFILSSKKLLLSDSGFYLCAWDDRAGGYTFGSGTRLTVV.

This chain uses TRBV4-1 with TRBJ2-7; 8 positions agree with TRBD1. The V segment lost 1 base and the J segment 5 bases; nucleotides outside the gene matches: 10. The CDR3 contains 16 residues. Germline CDR1 MGHRA, CDR2 YSYEKL. CDR3 residues: CASSQVMSGGVDEQYF. Here the CDR3 DNA reads TGCGCCAGCAGCCAAGTGATGTCAGGGGGCGTGGACGAGCAGTACTTC.